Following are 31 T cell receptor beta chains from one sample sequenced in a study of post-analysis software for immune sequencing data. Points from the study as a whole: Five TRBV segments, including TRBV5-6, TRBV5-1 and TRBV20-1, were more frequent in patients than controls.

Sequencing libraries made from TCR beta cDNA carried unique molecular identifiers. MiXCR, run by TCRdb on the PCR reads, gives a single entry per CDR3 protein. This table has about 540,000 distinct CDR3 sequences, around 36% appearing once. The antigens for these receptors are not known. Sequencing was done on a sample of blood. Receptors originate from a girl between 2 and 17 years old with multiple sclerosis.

The CDR3 DNA follows: TGCGCCAGCAGCCAAGTGGGCACCGTCACCGGGGAGCTGTTTTTT. It is translated as CASSQVGTVTGELFF. The V and J genes are TRBV4-1 and TRBJ2-2; D call uncertain. V was shortened by 1 base and J by 4 bases, with 10 bases between the two germline ends. Germline V gives CDR1 MGHRA, CDR2 YSYEKL. This CDR3 has 15 amino acids.

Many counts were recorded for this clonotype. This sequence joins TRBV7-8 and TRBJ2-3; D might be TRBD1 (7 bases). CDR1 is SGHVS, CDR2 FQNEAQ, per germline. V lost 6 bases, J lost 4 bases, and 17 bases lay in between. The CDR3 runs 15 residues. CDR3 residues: CASSPGGGQADTQYF. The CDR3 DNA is TGTGCCAGCAGTCCCGGAGGGGGCCAAGCAGATACGCAGTATTTT.

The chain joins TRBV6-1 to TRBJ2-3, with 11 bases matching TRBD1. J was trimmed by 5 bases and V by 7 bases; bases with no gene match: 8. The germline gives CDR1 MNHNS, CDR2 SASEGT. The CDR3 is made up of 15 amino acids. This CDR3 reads CASKWDRGWKDTQYF. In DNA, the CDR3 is TGTGCCAGCAAATGGGACAGGGGGTGGAAAGATACGCAGTATTTT.

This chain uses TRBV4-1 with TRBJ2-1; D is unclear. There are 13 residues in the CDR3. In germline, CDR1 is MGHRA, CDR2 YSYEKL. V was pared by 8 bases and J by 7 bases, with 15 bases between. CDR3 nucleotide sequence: TGCGCCAGCTGTTACCTTTTGGGAAATGAGCAGTTCTTC. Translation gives CASCYLLGNEQFF.

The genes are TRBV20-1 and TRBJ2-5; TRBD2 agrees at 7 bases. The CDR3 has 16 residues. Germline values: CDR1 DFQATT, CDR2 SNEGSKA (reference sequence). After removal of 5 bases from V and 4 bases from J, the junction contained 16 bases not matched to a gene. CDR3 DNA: TGCAGTGCTTCGCCATTGGGGGGGGGAACATCAGAGACCCAGTACTTC. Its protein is CSASPLGGGTSETQYF.

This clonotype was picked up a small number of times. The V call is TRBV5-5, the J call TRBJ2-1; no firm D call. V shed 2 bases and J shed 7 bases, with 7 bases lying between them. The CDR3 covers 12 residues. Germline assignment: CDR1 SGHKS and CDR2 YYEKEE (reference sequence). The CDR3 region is CASSFSVNEQFF. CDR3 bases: TGTGCCAGCAGCTTCAGTGTTAATGAGCAGTTCTTC.

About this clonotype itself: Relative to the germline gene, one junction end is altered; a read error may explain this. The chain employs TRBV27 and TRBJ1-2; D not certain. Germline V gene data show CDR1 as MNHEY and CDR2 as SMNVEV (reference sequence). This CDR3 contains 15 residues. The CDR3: CASSPSLGRAYDYTF. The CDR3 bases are TGTGCCAGCAGTCCCAGCTTGGGGAGGGCTTATGACTACACCTTC.

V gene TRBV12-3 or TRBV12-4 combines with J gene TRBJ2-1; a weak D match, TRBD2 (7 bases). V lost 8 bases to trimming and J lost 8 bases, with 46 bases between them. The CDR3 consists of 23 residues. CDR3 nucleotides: TGTGCCAGCCCTATTCTCCCCCGGGGGGCACTACTAGCCCCCAGGCTCCTTTTAGATGAGCAGTTCTTC. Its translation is CASPILPRGALLAPRLLLDEQFF.

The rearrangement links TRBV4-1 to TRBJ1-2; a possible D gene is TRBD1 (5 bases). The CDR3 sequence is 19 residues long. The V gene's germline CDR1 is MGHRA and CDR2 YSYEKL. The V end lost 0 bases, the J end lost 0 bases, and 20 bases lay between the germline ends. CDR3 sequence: CASSQDSGVEGVPNYGYTF. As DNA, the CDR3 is TGCGCCAGCAGCCAAGATTCCGGGGTTGAAGGGGTACCTAACTATGGCTACACCTTC.

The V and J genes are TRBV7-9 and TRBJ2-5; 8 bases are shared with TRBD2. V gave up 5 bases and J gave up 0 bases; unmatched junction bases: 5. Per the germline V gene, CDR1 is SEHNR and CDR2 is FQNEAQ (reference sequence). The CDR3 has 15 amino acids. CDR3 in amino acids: CASSPGLVDQETQYF. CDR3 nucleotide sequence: TGTGCCAGCAGCCCGGGACTAGTCGACCAAGAGACCCAGTACTTC.

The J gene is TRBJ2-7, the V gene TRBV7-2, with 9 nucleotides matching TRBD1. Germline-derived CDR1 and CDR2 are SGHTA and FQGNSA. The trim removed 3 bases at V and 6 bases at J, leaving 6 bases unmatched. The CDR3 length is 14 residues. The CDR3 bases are TGTGCCAGCAGCTTGGGGACAGGGCTCGTCGAGCAGTACTTC. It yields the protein CASSLGTGLVEQYF.

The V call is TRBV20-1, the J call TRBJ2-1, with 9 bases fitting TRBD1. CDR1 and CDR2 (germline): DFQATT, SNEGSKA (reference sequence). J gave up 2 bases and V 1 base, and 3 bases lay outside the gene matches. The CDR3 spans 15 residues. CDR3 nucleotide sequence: TGCAGTGCTAGAGGGACAGGGGTCGCCTACAATGAGCAGTTCTTC. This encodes CSARGTGVAYNEQFF.

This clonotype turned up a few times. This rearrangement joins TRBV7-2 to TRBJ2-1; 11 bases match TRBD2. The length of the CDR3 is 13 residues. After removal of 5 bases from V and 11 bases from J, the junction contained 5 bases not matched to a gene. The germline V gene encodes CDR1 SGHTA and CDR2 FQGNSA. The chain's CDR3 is CASSPASGGQQFF. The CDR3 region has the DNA TGTGCCAGCAGCCCCGCTAGCGGGGGGCAGCAGTTCTTC.

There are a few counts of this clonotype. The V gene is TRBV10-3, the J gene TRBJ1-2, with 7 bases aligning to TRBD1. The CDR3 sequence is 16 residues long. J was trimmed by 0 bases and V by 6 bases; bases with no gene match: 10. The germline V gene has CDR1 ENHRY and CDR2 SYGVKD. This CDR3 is CAIRKTDRRTNYGYTF. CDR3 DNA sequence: TGTGCCATCAGGAAAACGGACAGGAGGACTAACTATGGCTACACCTTC.

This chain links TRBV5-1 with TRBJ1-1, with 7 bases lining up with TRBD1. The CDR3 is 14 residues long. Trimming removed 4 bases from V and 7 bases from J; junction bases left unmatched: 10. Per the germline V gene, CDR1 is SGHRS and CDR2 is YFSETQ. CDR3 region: CASSIRTGVFEAFF. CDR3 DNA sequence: TGCGCCAGCAGCATCCGGACAGGTGTCTTTGAAGCTTTCTTT. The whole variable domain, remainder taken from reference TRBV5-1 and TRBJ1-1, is KAGVTQTPRYLIKTRGQQVTLSCSPISGHRSVSWYQQTPGQGLQFLFEYFSETQRNKGNFPGRFSGRQFSNSRSEMNVSTLELGDSALYLCASSIRTGVFEAFFGQGTRLTVV.

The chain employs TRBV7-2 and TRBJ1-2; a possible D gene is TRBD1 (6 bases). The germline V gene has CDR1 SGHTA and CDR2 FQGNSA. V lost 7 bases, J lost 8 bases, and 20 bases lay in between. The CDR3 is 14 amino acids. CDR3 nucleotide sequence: TGTGCCAGCACACCACAGGGCTTGAGTGAAGGCTACACCTTC. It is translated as CASTPQGLSEGYTF.

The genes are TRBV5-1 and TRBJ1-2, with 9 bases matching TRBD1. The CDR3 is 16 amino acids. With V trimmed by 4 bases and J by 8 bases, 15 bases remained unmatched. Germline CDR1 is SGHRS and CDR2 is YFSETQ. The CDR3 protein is CASSLRDRAPPEGYTF. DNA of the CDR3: TGCGCCAGCAGCCTCCGGGACAGGGCCCCCCCGGAGGGCTACACCTTC.

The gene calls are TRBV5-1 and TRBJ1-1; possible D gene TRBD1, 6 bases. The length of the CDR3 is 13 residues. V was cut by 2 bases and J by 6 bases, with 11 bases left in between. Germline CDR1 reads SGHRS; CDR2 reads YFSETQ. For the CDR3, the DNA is TGCGCCAGCAGCTTTACAGGGAGCCCTGAAGCTTTCTTT. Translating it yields CASSFTGSPEAFF. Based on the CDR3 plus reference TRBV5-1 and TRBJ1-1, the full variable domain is KAGVTQTPRYLIKTRGQQVTLSCSPISGHRSVSWYQQTPGQGLQFLFEYFSETQRNKGNFPGRFSGRQFSNSRSEMNVSTLELGDSALYLCASSFTGSPEAFFGQGTRLTVV.

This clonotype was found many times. The chain's CDR3 is CASSYNRDSYEQYF. Written as DNA, the CDR3 is TGTGCCAGCAGTTACAATAGGGACTCCTACGAGCAGTACTTC. This chain connects TRBV27 to TRBJ2-7; D uncertain. Germline V gene data show CDR1 as MNHEY and CDR2 as SMNVEV (reference sequence). CDR3 length: 14 residues. Trimming left V 4 bases short and J 0 bases short, with 10 bases between.

CDR3 sequence (DNA): TGTGCCAGCAGCTTAGAGAACAGATTCGAGCAGTACTTC. Translated, it gives CASSLENRFEQYF. V usage is TRBV7-9 and J usage is TRBJ2-7; D is unclear. The V gene lost 1 base and the J gene lost 6 bases, with 10 bases spanning the gap. This CDR3 is 13 amino acids long. CDR1 and CDR2 from the germline V gene are SEHNR and FQNEAQ (reference sequence).

CDR3 bases: TGTGCCAGCAGCCAAACGAGGGCAGGGGGCTCCTACAATGAGCAGTTCTTC. It is translated as CASSQTRAGGSYNEQFF. This sequence joins TRBV3-1 and TRBJ2-1, with 7 positions matching TRBD1. Germline CDR1 and CDR2: LGHDT and YNNKEL (reference sequence). This CDR3 contains 17 residues. With V trimmed by 2 bases and J by 0 bases, 7 bases remained unmatched.

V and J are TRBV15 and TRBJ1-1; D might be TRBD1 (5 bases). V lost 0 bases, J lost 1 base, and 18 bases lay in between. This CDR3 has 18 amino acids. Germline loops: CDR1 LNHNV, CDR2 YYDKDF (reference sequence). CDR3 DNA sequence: TGTGCCACCAGCAGAGATCATACGGGGGGTGTAGGGAACACTGAAGCTTTCTTT. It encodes CATSRDHTGGVGNTEAFF.

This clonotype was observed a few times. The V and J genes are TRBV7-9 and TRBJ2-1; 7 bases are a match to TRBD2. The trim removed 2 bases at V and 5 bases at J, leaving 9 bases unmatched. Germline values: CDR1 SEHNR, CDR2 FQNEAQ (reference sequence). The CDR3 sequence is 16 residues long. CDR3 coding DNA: TGTGCCAGCAGCTTATCGCCCGAGGGAGGGAACAATGAGCAGTTCTTC. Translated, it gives CASSLSPEGGNNEQFF. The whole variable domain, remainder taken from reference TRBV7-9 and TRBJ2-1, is DTGVSQNPRHKITKRGQNVTFRCDPISEHNRLYWYRQTLGQGPEFLTYFQNEAQLEKSRLLSDRFSAERPKGSFSTLEIQRTEQGDSAMYLCASSLSPEGGNNEQFFGPGTRLTVL.

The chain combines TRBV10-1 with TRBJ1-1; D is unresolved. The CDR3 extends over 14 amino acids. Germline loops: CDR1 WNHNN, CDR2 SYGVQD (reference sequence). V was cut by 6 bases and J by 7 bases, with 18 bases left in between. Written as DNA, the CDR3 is TGCGCCAGCAGGGACCCGGGGAGGGCCGATGAAGCTTTCTTT. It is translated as CASRDPGRADEAFF.

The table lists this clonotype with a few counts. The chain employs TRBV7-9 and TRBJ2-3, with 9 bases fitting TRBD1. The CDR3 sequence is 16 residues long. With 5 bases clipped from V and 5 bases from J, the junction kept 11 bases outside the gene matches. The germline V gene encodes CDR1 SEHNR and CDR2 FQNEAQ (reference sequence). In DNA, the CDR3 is TGTGCCAGCAGCCAAAAACCGGGACAGGGAAAAGATACGCAGTATTTT. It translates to CASSQKPGQGKDTQYF.

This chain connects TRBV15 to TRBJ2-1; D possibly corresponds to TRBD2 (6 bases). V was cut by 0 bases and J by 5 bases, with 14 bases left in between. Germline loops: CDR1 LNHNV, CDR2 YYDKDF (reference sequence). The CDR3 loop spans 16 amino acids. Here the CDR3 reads CATSRDTAGLNNEQFF. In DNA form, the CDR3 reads TGTGCCACCAGCAGAGATACGGCGGGGCTCAACAATGAGCAGTTCTTC.

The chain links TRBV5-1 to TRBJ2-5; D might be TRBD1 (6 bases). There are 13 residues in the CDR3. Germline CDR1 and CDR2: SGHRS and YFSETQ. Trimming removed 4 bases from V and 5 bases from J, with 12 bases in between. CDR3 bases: TGCGCCAGCAGCCCTGAGGGGGACGAGACCCAGTACTTC. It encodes CASSPEGDETQYF.

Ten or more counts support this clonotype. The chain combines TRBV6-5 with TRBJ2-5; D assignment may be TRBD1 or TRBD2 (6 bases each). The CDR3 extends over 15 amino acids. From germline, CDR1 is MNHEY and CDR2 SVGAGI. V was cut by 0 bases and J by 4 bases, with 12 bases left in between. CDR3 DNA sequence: TGTGCCAGCAGTTACTCGTACGGGGGCCCAGAGACCCAGTACTTC. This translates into CASSYSYGGPETQYF.

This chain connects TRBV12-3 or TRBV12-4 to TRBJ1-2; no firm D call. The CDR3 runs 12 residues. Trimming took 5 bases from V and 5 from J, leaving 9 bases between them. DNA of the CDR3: TGTGCCAGCAGTATGACCGGTTATGGCTACACCTTC. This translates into CASSMTGYGYTF.

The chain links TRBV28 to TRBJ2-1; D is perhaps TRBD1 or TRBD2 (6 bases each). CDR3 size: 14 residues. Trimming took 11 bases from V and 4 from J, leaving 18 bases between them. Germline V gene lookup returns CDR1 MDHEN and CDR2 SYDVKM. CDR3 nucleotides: TGTGCCGTAGAGGAGGGGGGCGGGTACAATGAGCAGTTCTTC. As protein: CAVEEGGGYNEQFF.

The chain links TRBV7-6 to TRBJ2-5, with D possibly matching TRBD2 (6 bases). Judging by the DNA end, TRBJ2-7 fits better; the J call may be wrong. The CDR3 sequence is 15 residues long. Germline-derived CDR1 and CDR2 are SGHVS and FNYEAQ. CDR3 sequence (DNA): TGTGCCAGCACCCGAGGAGGGGCGGGGATCTACGAGCAGTACTTC. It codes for CASTRGGAGIYEQYF.